One and the same sample provided the 12 T cell receptor beta chains below, sequenced in a study of T cells after yellow fever vaccination. TCRdb called the 5' RACE reads again in MiXCR, with one record for every CDR3 protein. The table lists about 120,000 distinct CDR3 sequences, roughly 15% of them singletons. The specimen comprised CD8+ T cells sorted from PBMCs, sampled 5 days after the yellow fever booster vaccination. The receptor set was obtained from a man younger than 35 who received the YFV17D yellow fever vaccine.

The chain recombines TRBV4-3 with TRBJ2-3; D may be TRBD1 or TRBD2 (6 bases each). V dropped 1 base and J dropped 4 bases, with 21 bases sitting between them. The CDR3 consists of 18 residues. Germline V gene data show CDR1 as LGHNA and CDR2 as YSLEER. For the CDR3, the DNA is TGCGCCAGCAGCCAAGTCCCCCCGGGGGCGGATAAACCAGATACGCAGTATTTT. Translating it yields CASSQVPPGADKPDTQYF.

The chain's CDR3 is CASRPTGYSNQPQHF. CDR3 nucleotide sequence: TGTGCCAGCAGACCTACAGGGTATAGCAATCAGCCCCAGCATTTT. The chain links TRBV28 to TRBJ1-5; perhaps TRBD1 as D (6 bases). Germline-derived CDR1 and CDR2 are MDHEN and SYDVKM. V lost 6 bases to trimming and J lost 0 bases, with 12 bases between them. CDR3 length equals 15 residues. The entire variable domain, with the rest obtained from reference TRBV28 and TRBJ1-5, is as follows: DVKVTQSSRYLVKRTGEKVFLECVQDMDHENMFWYRQDPGLGLRLIYFSYDVKMKEKGDIPEGYSVSREKKERFSLILESASTNQTSMYLCASRPTGYSNQPQHFGDGTRLSIL.

This clonotype was seen only a few times. This rearrangement joins TRBV7-9 to TRBJ2-3; either TRBD1 or TRBD2 may fit D (5 bases each). Between the trimmed V and J ends, which lost 5 bases and 4 bases, there was a span of 16 bases. This CDR3 is 15 amino acids long. Per germline, CDR1 SEHNR and CDR2 FQNEAQ (reference sequence). CDR3 DNA: TGTGCCAGCAGCCCTCCGGGACCCCTACCAGATACGCAGTATTTT. Residues: CASSPPGPLPDTQYF.

This clonotype showed up just a few times. The chain links TRBV20-1 to TRBJ2-5; no definite D call. Trimming cost V 0 bases and J 1 base, with 9 bases left between them. Per the germline V gene, CDR1 is DFQATT and CDR2 is SNEGSKA (reference sequence). The CDR3 extends over 14 amino acids. The CDR3 DNA reads as TGCAGTGCTAGAGATGGTTGGCCCCAAGAGACCCAGTACTTC. Translated: CSARDGWPQETQYF.

This clonotype was seen repeatedly, ten times or more. The chain combines TRBV6-2 or TRBV6-3 with TRBJ2-2; D is unclear. Between the trimmed V and J ends, which lost 4 bases and 0 bases, there was a span of 6 bases. This CDR3 is 14 amino acids long. Per germline, CDR1 MNHEY and CDR2 SVGEGT. CDR3 in DNA: TGTGCCAGCAGTTCCACCGCGAACACCGGGGAGCTGTTTTTT. Translated: CASSSTANTGELFF.

The table lists this clonotype with a few counts. The chain joins TRBV10-3 to TRBJ1-3; 7 positions match TRBD1. Germline CDR1 and CDR2: ENHRY and SYGVKD. CDR3 length equals 15 residues. J was trimmed by 0 bases and V by 4 bases; bases with no gene match: 3. The CDR3 nucleotides read TGTGCCATCAGTGGGGGACAGAGCTCTGGAAACACCATATATTTT. Its translation: CAISGGQSSGNTIYF.

The rearrangement joins TRBV14 to TRBJ2-1; D gene ambiguous. The V end lost 7 bases, the J end lost 12 bases, and 19 bases lay between the germline ends. Germline CDR1 SGHDN, CDR2 FVKESK. CDR3 length: 13 residues. The CDR3 DNA reads TGTGCCAGCATGAGGACGGGCATTAGGGTGCAGTTCTTC. The encoded protein is CASMRTGIRVQFF.

The chain is built from TRBV4-1 and TRBJ1-2, with 12 bases identical to TRBD1. The CDR3 covers 18 residues. V lost 2 bases to trimming and J lost 2 bases; unmatched junction nucleotides: 9. Germline lookup yields CDR1 MGHRA and CDR2 YSYEKL. CDR3 coding DNA: TGCGCCAGCAGCCAACCCGGGACAGGGGGCTTTTTAAACTATGGCTACACCTTC. Translated, it gives CASSQPGTGGFLNYGYTF.

This clonotype was counted ten times or more. DNA of the CDR3: TGTGCCAGCAGTTACCCGGGACAGGCTTTCCTTTCTTACGAGCAGTACTTC. Amino acids: CASSYPGQAFLSYEQYF. V and J are TRBV6-2 or TRBV6-3 and TRBJ2-7; 8 nucleotides match TRBD1. Germline V gives CDR1 MNHEY, CDR2 SVGEGT. The CDR3 is 17 amino acids. Unmatched junction bases numbered 13, after V lost 2 bases and J lost 4 bases.

This clonotype was found a few times. The chain joins TRBV29-1 to TRBJ2-5, with unresolved D. Germline CDR1 SQVTM, CDR2 ANQGSEA. Trimming took off 5 bases at V and 4 bases at J, with 5 bases between the two ends. The CDR3 is made up of 10 amino acids. In DNA form, the CDR3 reads TGCAGCGTTTGGCGAGAGACCCAGTACTTC. This gives the protein CSVWRETQYF.

This clonotype was seen a handful of times. The rearrangement links TRBV6-5 to TRBJ2-3; 7 bases align to TRBD2. After removal of 7 bases from V and 0 bases from J, the junction contained 7 bases not matched to a gene. This CDR3 comprises 15 residues. Germline CDR1 reads MNHEY; CDR2 reads SVGAGI. CDR3 region: CASIPWEGSTDTQYF. CDR3 nucleotide sequence: TGTGCCAGCATCCCGTGGGAGGGTAGCACAGATACGCAGTATTTT.

The CDR3 DNA sequence: TGCAGCGCCAGGGAGTTGCCAGATACGCAGTATTTT. Its protein product is CSARELPDTQYF. V gene TRBV29-1 combines with J gene TRBJ2-3; D may match TRBD1 or TRBD2 (5 bases each). Germline V gives CDR1 SQVTM, CDR2 ANQGSEA. The ends were cut back, 7 bases at V and 4 bases at J, with 12 bases in the middle. The CDR3 runs 12 residues.